This entry is about one TCR beta chain. The sample belongs to a study of cytotoxic CD8 clonotypes in ibrutinib-treated CLL. Produced via immunoSEQ multiplex PCR; TCRdb's table is partial and in-frame only. In the table there are about 140,000 clones, less than 95% of which are singletons. The CDR3 covers 12 residues. The germline gives CDR1 SGHTA, CDR2 FQGTGA. The germline V and J ends were trimmed by 5 bases and 5 bases, with 8 bases remaining between them. The rearrangement joins TRBV7-3 to TRBJ2-3; D gene unclear. The specimen comprised PBMCs, sampled after 12 months of ibrutinib treatment. The clonotype was recovered from a human donor with chronic lymphocytic leukemia. CDR3 amino acids: CASSVIGDTQYF. DNA for the CDR3: TGTGCCAGCAGCGTTATAGGAGATACGCAGTATTTT. Filled out from reference TRBV7-3 and TRBJ2-3, the complete variable domain reads GAGVSQTPSNKVTEKGKYVELRCDPISGHTALYWYRQSLGQGPEFLIYFQGTGAADDSGLPNDRFFAVRPEGSVSTLKIQRTERGDSAVYLCASSVIGDTQYFGPGTRLTVL.